This TCR beta chain was sequenced during a study of blood T cell repertoires in COVID-19. Overall study context: Acute and convalescent COVID-19 samples came from the United States, Italy and Spain. In each case, the material was cDNA or gDNA derived from T cells, B-cell-depleted T cells, or PBMCs.

In the source study's methods: The assay estimated nucleated cells by amplifying reference gene primers. The data were produced by immunoSEQ multiplex PCR, yet TCRdb's version contains in-frame clones alone and is incomplete. The DNA was the basis for D and trimming; V, J and clone size are from that table. The sample records about 270,000 clones, approximately 80% being singletons. Only a few counts were recorded for this clone. The CDR3 totals 12 residues. V was pared by 7 bases and J by 6 bases, with 13 bases between. Germline CDR1 is MNHEY and CDR2 is SMNVEV (reference sequence). Specimen: peripheral blood. The TCR originated in a woman aged 55 to 70 with active or convalescent COVID-19. The chain joins TRBV27 to TRBJ2-7; D possibly corresponds to TRBD2 (6 bases). The CDR3, as DNA: TGTGCCAGCATCTCGCCCGGGGGCGAGCAGTACTTC. Protein product: CASISPGGEQYF.